This T cell receptor beta chain was captured by sequencing in a study of Tregs in tolerant kidney transplant recipients (dated by TCRdb to about 2019). Broadly, across the study: The transplants used related donors with nonmyeloablative bone marrow transplantation, and mixed chimerism in the human trials was transient. The study applied TCRbeta sequencing to find donor-specific regulatory T cells before combined kidney and bone marrow transplantation and then followed those same cells after transplant. Study-wide findings and limitations: Because the study included only a small number of patients, the results must be confirmed in larger populations and under other immunosuppression protocols. Expanding Tregs with activated donor B cells appeared to identify the most biologically relevant and donor-specific TCRbeta repertoire. Biological reproducibility was not directly assessed, although technical replication error appeared to be minimal. In tolerant patients, the expansion of donor-specific Tregs was greater than global Treg expansion, suggesting that the expansion was antigen-driven rather than nonspecific. For some patients, the PCR primers changed as time went on, which meant samples from those patients could not be compared with one another at the nucleotide level.

For TCRbeta CDR3 sequencing, genomic DNA from the sorted cells was extracted using the QIAGEN DNeasy Blood and Tissue Kit. High-throughput TCRbeta CDR3 sequencing, including PCR amplification with bias correction and internal controls, was performed commercially through immunoSEQ. The study's own analysis went as follows. Unique productive TCRbeta sequences were defined by CDR3 nucleotide sequence when primers matched and otherwise by CDR3 amino acid sequence together with Vbeta and Jbeta genes. To correct sorting error, sequences shared between sorted populations at a frequency ratio of 2:1 or less were removed; the rest were assigned to the higher population. A sequence counted as donor-reactive if, in CFSE-low cells, the sequence had a frequency of at least 0.01% and was expanded at least 5-fold compared with unstimulated cells. Jensen-Shannon divergence, calculated on the top 100 TCRbeta sequences ranked by frequency, was used to quantify repertoire divergence. When a sample had multiple sequencing runs, each run was corrected for sorting error separately and the runs were then pooled. This immuneACCESS table, as held by TCRdb, lists in-frame sequences with V and J called but not all clones. Of the missing ones, under half trace to an unresolved V gene in checked studies; the others have no known cause. V and J calls and clone size are copied from that table; D and trimming were computed from the DNA. The table for this sample records roughly 48,000 clones. The ten largest clonotypes hold 0.75% to 0.95% of the sample.

CDR1 is given as SQVTM and CDR2 as ANQGSEA, both from the germline V gene. The CDR3 covers 13 residues, taking in both the cysteine and the phenylalanine. Of the CDR3's DNA, 30 bases were read; they are in frame from base 1. Relative to germline, V is 6 bases shorter and J is 0 bases shorter, with 10 bases between their ends. What the time point label conveys for this sample: blood sample drawn before combined kidney and bone marrow transplant. Thawed PBMCs were FACS-sorted into unstimulated Tregs (CD4+CD25+CD127-), CD4+ non-Tregs (CD4+CD25-), CD4 cells and CD8 cells. The patients were a few recipients of combined kidney and bone marrow transplants from the ITN036ST trial, and samples were available only for these trial subjects. Healthy control blood was processed by Ficoll density gradient to PBMCs and cryopreserved; patient PBMCs were collected before and after transplant. Note on this clone: Its antigen is unknown. The CDR3 goes on 3 residues after the read ends, and that part is filled in from the germline J gene.

This material consisted of CD4+ T cells from blood, taken before the transplant. The sequence was collected from a human donor who received a combined kidney and bone marrow transplant. The chain uses TRBV29-1 and TRBJ2-3; TRBD1 is possibly the D segment (5 matching bases). The CDR3 region reads CSVQQDSTDTQYF. The sequenced CDR3 bases are TGCAGCGTCCAACAGGACAGCACAGATACG.